Presented here are 17 T cell receptor beta chains from one specimen sequenced in a study of shared clonotypes between healthy human individuals. TCRdb's table, derived via immunoSEQ multiplex PCR, lists solely in-frame clones and lacks some. This table has some 2.3 million clones, 80% to 95% appearing once. Material for sequencing was naive CD4+ T cells from PBMCs. Regarding subset: CD45RA+ positively selected. Every receptor here comes from a man between 18 and 29 years old in good health. Some clones in this sample may be carry-over from other donors' samples.

The chain uses TRBV5-1 and TRBJ2-2; tentatively, D is TRBD1 (5 bases). The CDR3 runs to 15 residues. V lost 2 bases and J lost 4, with 12 bases in between. Germline CDR1 and CDR2: SGHRS and YFSETQ. CDR3 sequence reads: CASSLGVASTGELFF. The CDR3 DNA follows: TGCGCCAGCAGCTTAGGGGTCGCTTCCACCGGGGAGCTGTTTTTT.

In DNA, the CDR3 is TGTGCCATCAGTTCGGGACTGCAGGAGAACGAGCAGTTCTTC. It encodes CAISSGLQENEQFF. The V gene is TRBV10-3, the J gene TRBJ2-1, with a tentative D call TRBD2 (6 bases). V lost 5 bases to trimming and J lost 10 bases, with 18 bases between them. This CDR3 is built from 14 residues. Per the germline V gene, CDR1 is ENHRY and CDR2 is SYGVKD.

Notes on this clone: Other DNA sequences in this sample translate to the same CDR3. This chain links TRBV9 with TRBJ2-3; D unresolved. The germline V and J ends were trimmed by 2 bases and 2 bases, with 6 bases remaining between them. The CDR3 covers 13 residues. Germline V gene sequence: CDR1 SGDLS, CDR2 YYNGEE. The CDR3 DNA sequence: TGTGCCAGCAGCGTGGGTGACACAGATACGCAGTATTTT. Translation gives CASSVGDTDTQYF.

The chain carries TRBV28 and TRBJ2-1; 8 nucleotides align to TRBD1. CDR3 size: 13 residues. Trimming took 6 bases from V and 10 from J; bases not matched to a gene: 8. Germline V gives CDR1 MDHEN, CDR2 SYDVKM. DNA of the CDR3: TGTGCCAGCAGCCCGTACAGGGGGTTCGAGCAGTTCTTC. It yields the protein CASSPYRGFEQFF.

The chain joins TRBV2 to TRBJ2-7; D call uncertain. V lost 7 bases and J 2 bases, leaving 15 bases between the germline ends. The CDR3 has 14 amino acids. The germline V gene encodes CDR1 SNHLY and CDR2 FYNNEI. CDR3 DNA: TGTGCCAGCACCAGCCCCCCACGGCCCTACGAGCAGTACTTC. Translating gives CASTSPPRPYEQYF.

The rearrangement joins TRBV19 to TRBJ2-7, with 8 bases lining up with TRBD1. J lost 1 base, V lost 5 bases, and 7 bases had no gene match. CDR1 and CDR2 (germline): LNHDA, SQIVND (reference sequence). This CDR3 has 15 residues. CDR3 nucleotides: TGTGCCAGTAGTCCCCAGGGGGCGCGATCCTACGAGCAGTACTTC. Its protein product is CASSPQGARSYEQYF.

The CDR3, as DNA: TGTGCCAGCAGCTTAGCGGTGCCGGGAGTAACCGAGCAGTACTTC. Translation gives CASSLAVPGVTEQYF. The chain has TRBV7-9 and TRBJ2-7, with a possible D match to TRBD2 (6 bases). Trimming stripped 0 bases from V and 6 bases from J, with 15 bases between. Germline loops: CDR1 SEHNR, CDR2 FQNEAQ (reference sequence). This CDR3 region has 15 residues.

The CDR3 coding sequence is TGCGCCAGCAGCCAAGCGGCTAGCGGGAGTTACAATGAGCAGTTCTTC. Translated: CASSQAASGSYNEQFF. The J gene is TRBJ2-1, the V gene TRBV4-1; 10 bases align to TRBD2. The trim removed 1 base at V and 4 bases at J, leaving 4 bases unmatched. This CDR3 region has 16 residues. Germline V gene lookup returns CDR1 MGHRA and CDR2 YSYEKL.

The rearrangement joins TRBV7-8 to TRBJ2-7; perhaps D is TRBD1 or TRBD2 (5 bases each). Germline CDR1 and CDR2: SGHVS and FQNEAQ. V lost 1 base and J 8 bases, leaving 15 bases between the germline ends. CDR3 length: 14 residues. The CDR3 sequence: CASSLGLGELKQYF. The CDR3 coding sequence is TGTGCCAGCAGCTTAGGCTTGGGGGAGTTGAAGCAGTACTTC.

The V call is TRBV18, the J call TRBJ1-1; D gene uncertain. Germline CDR1 reads KGHSH; CDR2 reads LQKENI. The CDR3 runs 15 residues. The V and J ends lost 1 base and 3 bases respectively, with 12 bases between them. CDR3 sequence: CASSPQGSGDTEAFF. CDR3 sequence (DNA): TGTGCCAGCTCACCACAGGGTAGTGGGGACACTGAAGCTTTCTTT.

This clone appeared a single time. The CDR3 protein is CASSYPGQYGYTF. The CDR3 nucleotides are TGTGCCAGCAGTTACCCGGGACAGTATGGCTACACCTTC. V is TRBV6-6 and J is TRBJ1-2; TRBD1 matches at 7 bases. The CDR3 is 13 residues long. The germline V gene has CDR1 MNHNY and CDR2 SVGAGI (reference sequence). V lost 2 bases and J lost 5; bases outside the gene matches: 2.

On this clone: This same CDR3 is encoded by further DNA sequences in the sample. The rearrangement uses TRBV9 and TRBJ2-7; D gene unclear. CDR1 is SGDLS and CDR2 is YYNGEE in the germline V gene. V lost 0 bases to trimming and J lost 3 bases, with 4 bases between them. The length of the CDR3 is 12 residues. Here the CDR3 reads CASSVDGYEQYF. The CDR3 DNA reads as TGTGCCAGCAGCGTAGACGGCTACGAGCAGTACTTC. The full variable domain, in which reference TRBV9 and TRBJ2-7 provide the parts outside the CDR3, is DSGVTQTPKHLITATGQRVTLRCSPRSGDLSVYWYQQSLDQGLQFLIQYYNGEERAKGNILERFSAQQFPDLHSELNLSSLELGDSALYFCASSVDGYEQYFGPGTRLTVT.

The V call is TRBV2, the J call TRBJ1-1, with D tentatively TRBD1 (6 bases). Germline assignment: CDR1 SNHLY and CDR2 FYNNEI. V was clipped by 7 bases and J by 5 bases, with 20 bases between them. There are 15 residues in the CDR3. The CDR3 DNA reads TGTGCCAGCATCCCGAGTCAGACAGGAGAGACTGAAGCTTTCTTT. Its protein is CASIPSQTGETEAFF.

The V call is TRBV11-2, the J call TRBJ2-7; either TRBD1 or TRBD2 may supply D (5 bases each). The CDR3 length is 16 residues. Looked up from germline, CDR1 is SGHAT and CDR2 is FQNNGV. Deletions cut 0 bases from V and 6 bases from J, with 18 bases between. DNA of the CDR3: TGTGCCAGCAGCTTAGAATTTCCGGGGCCTCGGGGCGAGCAGTACTTC. Its protein is CASSLEFPGPRGEQYF.

This clone was found once. At the DNA level, this CDR3 is encoded by other sequences in the same sample as well. The chain couples TRBV28 to TRBJ1-2, with no clear D. This CDR3 has 12 residues. Germline assignment: CDR1 MDHEN and CDR2 SYDVKM. Deletions cut 6 bases from V and 4 bases from J, with 9 bases between. CDR3 DNA: TGTGCCAGCAGCCTCAATCTCTATGGCTACACCTTC. This gives the protein CASSLNLYGYTF.

The rearrangement uses TRBV2 and TRBJ1-4; the D gene is possibly TRBD1 (5 bases). With 8 bases removed from V and 4 bases from J, the gap between germline ends came to 8 bases. Germline CDR1 reads SNHLY; CDR2 reads FYNNEI. The CDR3 totals 12 residues. CDR3: CASAGLNEKLFF. CDR3 coding DNA: TGTGCCAGCGCGGGGCTTAATGAAAAACTGTTTTTT.

This clone was detected once. The chain couples TRBV14 to TRBJ1-1; D gene unclear. CDR3 size: 16 residues. CDR1 SGHDN and CDR2 FVKESK come from the germline V gene. Trimming removed 0 bases from V and 5 bases from J, with 16 bases in between. CDR3 amino acids: CASSQDHSLSGTEAFF. CDR3 bases: TGTGCCAGCAGCCAAGATCATTCACTCTCGGGGACTGAAGCTTTCTTT.